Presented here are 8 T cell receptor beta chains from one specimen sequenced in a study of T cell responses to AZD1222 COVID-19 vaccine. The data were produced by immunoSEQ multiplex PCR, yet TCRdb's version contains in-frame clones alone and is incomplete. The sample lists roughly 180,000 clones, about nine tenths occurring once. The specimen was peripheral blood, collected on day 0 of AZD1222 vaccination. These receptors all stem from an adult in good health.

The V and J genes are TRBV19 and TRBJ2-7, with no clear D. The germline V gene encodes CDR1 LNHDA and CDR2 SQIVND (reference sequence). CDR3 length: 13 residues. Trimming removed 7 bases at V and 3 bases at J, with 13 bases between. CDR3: CASTLSWGYEQYF. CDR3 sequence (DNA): TGTGCCAGTACCCTCTCATGGGGCTACGAGCAGTACTTC.

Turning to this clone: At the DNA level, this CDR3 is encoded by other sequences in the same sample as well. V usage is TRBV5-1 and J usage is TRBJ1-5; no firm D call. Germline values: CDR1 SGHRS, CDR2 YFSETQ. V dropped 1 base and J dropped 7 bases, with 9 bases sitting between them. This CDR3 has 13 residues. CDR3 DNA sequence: TGCGCCAGCAGCTTGACGGGTGGACAGCCCCAGCATTTT. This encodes CASSLTGGQPQHF. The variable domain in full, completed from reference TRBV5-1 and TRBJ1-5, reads KAGVTQTPRYLIKTRGQQVTLSCSPISGHRSVSWYQQTPGQGLQFLFEYFSETQRNKGNFPGRFSGRQFSNSRSEMNVSTLELGDSALYLCASSLTGGQPQHFGDGTRLSIL.

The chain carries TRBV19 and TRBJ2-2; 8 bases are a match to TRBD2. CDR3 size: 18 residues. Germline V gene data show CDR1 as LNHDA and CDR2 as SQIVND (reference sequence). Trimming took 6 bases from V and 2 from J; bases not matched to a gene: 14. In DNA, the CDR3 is TGTGCCAGTAGAGGCGGGAGGTCATCCTTAATCAACACCGGGGAGCTGTTTTTT. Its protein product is CASRGGRSSLINTGELFF. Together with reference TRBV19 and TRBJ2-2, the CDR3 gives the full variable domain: DGGITQSPKYLFRKEGQNVTLSCEQNLNHDAMYWYRQDPGQGLRLIYYSQIVNDFQKGDIAEGYSVSREKKESFPLTVTSAQKNPTAFYLCASRGGRSSLINTGELFFGEGSRLTVL.

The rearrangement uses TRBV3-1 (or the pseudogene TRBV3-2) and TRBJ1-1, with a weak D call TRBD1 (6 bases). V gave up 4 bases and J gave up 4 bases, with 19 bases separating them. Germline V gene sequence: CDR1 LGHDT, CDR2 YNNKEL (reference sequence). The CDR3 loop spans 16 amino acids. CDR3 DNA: TGTGCCAGCAGCCCTGTGAGGGGGGCGGATAGCACTGAAGCTTTCTTT. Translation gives CASSPVRGADSTEAFF.

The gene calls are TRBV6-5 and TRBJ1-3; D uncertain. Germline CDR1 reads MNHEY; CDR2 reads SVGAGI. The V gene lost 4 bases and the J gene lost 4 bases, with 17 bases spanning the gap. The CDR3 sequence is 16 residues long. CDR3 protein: CASSFMTLRAGNTIYF. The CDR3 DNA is TGTGCCAGCAGTTTCATGACTCTACGCGCAGGAAACACCATATATTTT.

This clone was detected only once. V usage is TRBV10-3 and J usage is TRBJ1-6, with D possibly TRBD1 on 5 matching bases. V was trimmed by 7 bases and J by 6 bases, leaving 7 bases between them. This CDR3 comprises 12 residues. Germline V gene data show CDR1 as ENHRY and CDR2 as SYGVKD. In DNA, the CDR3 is TGTGCCATCACAGACAGTAATTCACCCCTCCACTTT. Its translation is CAITDSNSPLHF.

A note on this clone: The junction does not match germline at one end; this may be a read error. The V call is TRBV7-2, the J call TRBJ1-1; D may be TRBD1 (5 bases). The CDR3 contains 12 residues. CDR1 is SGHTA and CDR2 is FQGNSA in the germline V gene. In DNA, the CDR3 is TGTGCCAGCAGCTTAGAGGGAGGGACCAGAATCTTT. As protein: CASSLEGGTRIF.

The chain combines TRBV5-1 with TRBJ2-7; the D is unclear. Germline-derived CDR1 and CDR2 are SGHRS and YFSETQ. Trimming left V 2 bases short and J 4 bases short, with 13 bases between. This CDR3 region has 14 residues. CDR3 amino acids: CASSFGQLMYEQYF. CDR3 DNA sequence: TGCGCCAGCAGCTTTGGGCAGTTGATGTACGAGCAGTACTTC.